A selection of T cell receptor beta chains follows, all from one sample in a study of T cells in Graves' hyperthyroidism and ophthalmopathy. From the multiplex PCR reads, TCRdb called clonotypes with MiXCR, one entry per CDR3 protein. This sample has around 480,000 distinct CDR3 sequences, with 14% found just once. The sample consisted of blood. These receptors all stem from a woman aged 18-35 years with Graves' hyperthyroidism. Each CDR3 is given without its conserved first and last residue. Fields, in order: CDR3 length, V gene, J gene, CDR3 protein.

len: 12; v_gene: TRBV3-1; j_gene: TRBJ2-3; CDR3aa: ASSQVGYGDTQY
len: 9; v_gene: TRBV12-3/TRBV12-4; j_gene: TRBJ1-1; CDR3aa: ASSLNLEAF
len: 12; v_gene: TRBV7-3; j_gene: TRBJ2-1; CDR3aa: ASSLAGGAHEQF
len: 13; v_gene: TRBV6-2/TRBV6-3; j_gene: TRBJ1-5; CDR3aa: ASSYRGQGLQPQH
len: 12; v_gene: TRBV19; j_gene: TRBJ2-7; CDR3aa: ASSYGGGWYEQY
len: 13; v_gene: TRBV27; j_gene: TRBJ2-5; CDR3aa: ASRDRLAGGQTQY
len: 13; v_gene: TRBV5-5; j_gene: TRBJ2-4; CDR3aa: ASRGGGTLNFIQY
len: 16; v_gene: TRBV12-3/TRBV12-4; j_gene: TRBJ2-1; CDR3aa: ASSAHGLAGMIYNEQF
len: 13; v_gene: TRBV20-1; j_gene: TRBJ2-7; CDR3aa: SARALGVGAYEQY
len: 11; v_gene: TRBV30; j_gene: TRBJ1-5; CDR3aa: TWSVQDNQPQH
len: 12; v_gene: TRBV20-1; j_gene: TRBJ2-2; CDR3aa: SARDPKGNGELF
len: 9; v_gene: TRBV30; j_gene: TRBJ2-7; CDR3aa: AHDRAYEQY
len: 15; v_gene: TRBV2; j_gene: TRBJ2-2; CDR3aa: ASRKLISGRGSGELF
len: 10; v_gene: TRBV2; j_gene: TRBJ2-7; CDR3aa: ASSGAGYEQY
len: 16; v_gene: TRBV11-2; j_gene: TRBJ2-3; CDR3aa: ASSLQLTGTSGSDTQY
len: 12; v_gene: TRBV2; j_gene: TRBJ2-3; CDR3aa: ASSGLAGGDTQY
len: 14; v_gene: TRBV20-1; j_gene: TRBJ1-4; CDR3aa: SARDLPRESNEKLF
len: 13; v_gene: TRBV12-3/TRBV12-4; j_gene: TRBJ2-2; CDR3aa: ASSVGGSGTGELF
len: 14; v_gene: TRBV4-1; j_gene: TRBJ2-3; CDR3aa: ASSLTGTYGTDTQY
len: 13; v_gene: TRBV7-6; j_gene: TRBJ1-2; CDR3aa: ASSLSLGANYGYT
len: 16; v_gene: TRBV24-1; j_gene: TRBJ2-1; CDR3aa: ATSDHVGTKEVKNEQF
len: 14; v_gene: TRBV28; j_gene: TRBJ1-4; CDR3aa: ASSLVETGQDEKLF
len: 14; v_gene: TRBV2; j_gene: TRBJ2-3; CDR3aa: ASTVAGGPSTDTQY
len: 13; v_gene: TRBV7-9; j_gene: TRBJ2-7; CDR3aa: ASSLAIGAVYEQY
len: 11; v_gene: TRBV6-2/TRBV6-3; j_gene: TRBJ2-1; CDR3aa: ASSYLGYNEQF
len: 15; v_gene: TRBV19; j_gene: TRBJ2-5; CDR3aa: ASSGPKSRTGWETQY
len: 13; v_gene: TRBV5-1; j_gene: TRBJ2-1; CDR3aa: ASSFGTSGRNEQF
len: 11; v_gene: TRBV30; j_gene: TRBJ2-7; CDR3aa: AWMPAETYEQY
len: 14; v_gene: TRBV19; j_gene: TRBJ2-1; CDR3aa: AIGTSGRGRDNEQF
len: 13; v_gene: TRBV15; j_gene: TRBJ2-1; CDR3aa: ATSRDGGMYNEQF
len: 11; v_gene: TRBV29-1; j_gene: TRBJ2-1; CDR3aa: SVEIGQYNEQF
len: 13; v_gene: TRBV12-3/TRBV12-4; j_gene: TRBJ2-3; CDR3aa: ASSWLQGGTDTQY
len: 12; v_gene: TRBV27; j_gene: TRBJ2-5; CDR3aa: ASSAGQGTETQY
len: 14; v_gene: TRBV20-1; j_gene: TRBJ1-3; CDR3aa: SAMRGATGSGNTIY
len: 19; v_gene: TRBV11-2; j_gene: TRBJ2-1; CDR3aa: ASSFYICSARGMGGLNEQF
len: 15; v_gene: TRBV27; j_gene: TRBJ2-2; CDR3aa: ASRTGTSGGGTGELF
len: 14; v_gene: TRBV18; j_gene: TRBJ1-1; CDR3aa: ASSQSPLTGGTEAF
len: 12; v_gene: TRBV18; j_gene: TRBJ2-7; CDR3aa: ASSTTSTAYEQY
len: 11; v_gene: TRBV5-1; j_gene: TRBJ2-7; CDR3aa: ASSLDRPYEQY
len: 14; v_gene: TRBV19; j_gene: TRBJ2-1; CDR3aa: ASSASGSGPYNEQF
len: 16; v_gene: TRBV7-7; j_gene: TRBJ2-3; CDR3aa: ASSLALSSGGPPDTQY
len: 15; v_gene: TRBV7-8; j_gene: TRBJ2-2; CDR3aa: ASSSFGLAGNTGELF
len: 10; v_gene: TRBV12-3/TRBV12-4; j_gene: TRBJ1-1; CDR3aa: ASTKQGLAAF
len: 15; v_gene: TRBV20-1; j_gene: TRBJ2-3; CDR3aa: SASFPIGGRSTDTQY
len: 13; v_gene: TRBV5-6; j_gene: TRBJ1-5; CDR3aa: ASSSLGAGNQPQH
len: 11; v_gene: TRBV29-1; j_gene: TRBJ1-5; CDR3aa: SVGGGGNQPQH
len: 14; v_gene: TRBV27; j_gene: TRBJ2-1; CDR3aa: ASSLLAGASYNEQF
len: 14; v_gene: TRBV20-1; j_gene: TRBJ2-1; CDR3aa: SALSRSTGRTNEQF
len: 11; v_gene: TRBV10-3; j_gene: TRBJ1-2; CDR3aa: AISAMGQDGYT
len: 9; v_gene: TRBV5-1; j_gene: TRBJ2-1; CDR3aa: ASSWGNEQF
len: 13; v_gene: TRBV9; j_gene: TRBJ2-5; CDR3aa: ASSVNGGAQETQY
len: 9; v_gene: TRBV11-2; j_gene: TRBJ2-1; CDR3aa: ASSSHNEQF
len: 11; v_gene: TRBV30; j_gene: TRBJ2-7; CDR3aa: AWSESSSYEQY